The 7 T cell receptor beta chains reported below all come from one sample, sequenced in a study of beta chain features in type 1 diabetes. The study's findings and limits: When Type 1 diabetes patients were examined, their TCRB CDR3s proved moderately but significantly shorter in all four CD4+ subsets.

Sequencing targeted expressed TCRB transcripts, as all isolated RNA had been reverse transcribed. Profiling relied on immunoSEQ multiplex PCR, and the TCRdb table lists in-frame clones only, not all of them. The repertoire holds under 350,000 clones, with roughly 13% as singletons. These receptors lack a known antigen. The sequencing input was naive CD4+ T cells from blood. The source is a man between 25 and 39 years old with type 1 diabetes.

This clone was seen a handful of times. CDR3 nucleotides: TGTGCCAGCTCTAAACCGGGACAGGGGGTCTACGAGCAGTACTTC. Protein: CASSKPGQGVYEQYF. This chain uses TRBV28 with TRBJ2-7; 11 nucleotides line up with TRBD1. The CDR3 contains 15 residues. Germline values: CDR1 MDHEN, CDR2 SYDVKM. With 8 bases clipped from V and 3 bases from J, the junction kept 9 bases outside the gene matches.

This clone was picked up a small number of times. This sequence joins TRBV28 and TRBJ2-3; tentatively, D is TRBD2 (6 bases). CDR3 length equals 15 residues. Germline CDR1 is MDHEN and CDR2 is SYDVKM. Deletions cut 5 bases from V and 2 bases from J, with 14 bases between. CDR3 nucleotide sequence: TGTGCCAGCAGTGGGAGCGGGTCCGACACAGATACGCAGTATTTT. Translation gives CASSGSGSDTDTQYF.

In nucleotides, the CDR3 is TGTGCCAGCTCATTGCTGGACGGGGGGGATCAGCCCCAGCATTTT. It is translated as CASSLLDGGDQPQHF. V usage is TRBV18 and J usage is TRBJ1-5; D perhaps matches TRBD1 (5 bases). The CDR3 contains 15 residues. Germline V gene lookup returns CDR1 KGHSH and CDR2 LQKENI. V dropped 5 bases and J dropped 5 bases, with 16 bases sitting between them. The full variable domain, rest sourced from reference TRBV18 and TRBJ1-5, is NAGVMQNPRHLVRRRGQEARLRCSPMKGHSHVYWYRQLPEEGLKFMVYLQKENIIDESGMPKERFSAEFPKEGPSILRIQQVVRGDSAAYFCASSLLDGGDQPQHFGDGTRLSIL.

CDR3 region: CASSALAGGNTGELFF. The CDR3 DNA sequence: TGTGCCAGCAGCGCCCTAGCGGGAGGGAACACCGGGGAGCTGTTTTTT. V usage is TRBV9 and J usage is TRBJ2-2; 11 positions match TRBD2. Trimming took 3 bases from V and 1 from J; bases not matched to a gene: 2. The CDR3 has 16 amino acids. Per the germline V gene, CDR1 is SGDLS and CDR2 is YYNGEE.

This clone was found a few times. The chain joins TRBV7-6 to TRBJ1-1, with D possibly matching TRBD1 (5 bases). Trimming pared 0 bases from V and 2 bases from J, leaving 7 bases between. The V gene's germline CDR1 is SGHVS and CDR2 FNYEAQ. The CDR3 has 14 amino acids. CDR3 in DNA: TGTGCCAGCAGCTTAGCCAGGGCCAACACTGAAGCTTTCTTT. This sequence encodes CASSLARANTEAFF.

V gene TRBV4-1 combines with J gene TRBJ2-1; D call uncertain. V lost 2 bases and J lost 5, with 10 bases in between. CDR3 length equals 14 residues. Per germline, CDR1 MGHRA and CDR2 YSYEKL. CDR3 nucleotides: TGCGCCAGCAGCCAAACGGGTCCCAACAATGAGCAGTTCTTC. Translation: CASSQTGPNNEQFF.

The chain combines TRBV7-9 with TRBJ2-7; 10 bases map to TRBD2. Germline V gene lookup returns CDR1 SEHNR and CDR2 FQNEAQ (reference sequence). This CDR3 is 16 amino acids long. Unmatched junction bases numbered 8, after V lost 2 bases and J lost 4 bases. In DNA form, the CDR3 reads TGTGCCAGCAGCTTATCTAGCGGGAGAATAGTTTACGAGCAGTACTTC. It translates to CASSLSSGRIVYEQYF.